Reported below is one T cell receptor beta chain. Sequencing used immunoSEQ multiplex PCR; TCRdb keeps in-frame clones, though not all of them. Of a few million clones listed, approximately 95% are singletons. The data were obtained in a study of shared clonotypes between healthy human individuals. Trimming stripped 7 bases from V and 4 bases from J, with 14 bases between. CDR1 is MNHEY, CDR2 SVGAGI, per germline. The CDR3 spans 14 residues. This receptor was taken from a man aged 18 to 29 in good health. Some clones in this sample may be carry-over from other donors' samples. The V call is TRBV6-5, the J call TRBJ2-1; D tentatively fits TRBD1 or TRBD2 (5 bases each). What was sequenced was naive CD4+ T cells from PBMCs. The subset here: CD45RA+ positively selected. This CDR3 reads CASMRGQHYNEQFF. DNA for the CDR3: TGTGCCAGCATGAGGGGCCAACATTACAATGAGCAGTTCTTC.